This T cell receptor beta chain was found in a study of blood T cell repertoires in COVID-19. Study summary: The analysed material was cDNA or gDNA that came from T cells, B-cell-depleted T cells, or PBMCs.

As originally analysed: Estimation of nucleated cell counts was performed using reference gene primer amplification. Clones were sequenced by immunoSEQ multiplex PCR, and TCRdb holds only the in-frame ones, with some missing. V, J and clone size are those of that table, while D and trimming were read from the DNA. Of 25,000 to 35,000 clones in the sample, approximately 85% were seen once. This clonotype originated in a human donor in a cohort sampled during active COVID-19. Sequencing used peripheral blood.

CDR3 loop: CASRRELTSGELFF. The CDR3 DNA reads TGTGCCAGCAGGCGGGAGTTGACGTCCGGGGAGCTGTTTTTT. The chain has TRBV2 and TRBJ2-2, with 7 bases aligning to TRBD2. V dropped 6 bases and J dropped 6; count of bases not matched to a gene: 7. In germline, CDR1 is SNHLY, CDR2 FYNNEI. The CDR3 totals 14 residues.